This T cell receptor beta chain emerged from a study of beta chain features in type 1 diabetes. Study-wide findings and caveats: A pattern of fewer insertions and more deletions at VDJ junctions was seen in type 1 diabetes patients. Type 1 diabetes patients had moderately but significantly shorter TCRB CDR3s in all four CD4+ subsets.

Expressed TCRB transcripts were sequenced because the isolated RNA had all been reverse transcribed beforehand. Approximately 3.6 million reads, on average, came from each naive, central memory and regulatory T cell sample. Clones were sequenced by immunoSEQ multiplex PCR, and TCRdb holds only the in-frame ones, with some missing. The data hold around 260,000 clones, with about a fifth observed a single time. The ends were cut back, 4 bases at V and 3 bases at J, with 8 bases in the middle. Germline CDR1 reads SQVTM; CDR2 reads ANQGSEA. CDR3 length equals 12 residues. This clone occurred a few times. Its antigen is undetermined.

This chain uses TRBV29-1 with TRBJ2-3, with D perhaps matching TRBD2 (6 bases). Specimen: naive CD4+ T cells from blood. The receptor comes from a woman aged 35 to 49 with type 1 diabetes. The CDR3 sequence: CSVGGETDTQYF. CDR3 DNA sequence: TGCAGCGTTGGCGGGGAAACAGATACGCAGTATTTT.